This TCR beta chain was captured by sequencing in a study of cytomegalovirus exposure and HLA in healthy donors. Germline V CDR1 and CDR2: SEHNR, FQNEAQ (reference sequence). CDR3 length equals 15 residues. Trimming left V 3 bases short and J 3 bases short, with 13 bases between. TCRdb keeps only in-frame clones here, not all; method: immunoSEQ multiplex PCR. The data show roughly 190,000 clones, about 89% seen once. Donors were drawn from the approximately 120-subject validation cohort, separate from the approximately 700-subject first cohort. This receptor was obtained from a man aged 30-40 years in good health and CMV-seropositive. The V gene is TRBV7-9, the J gene TRBJ2-3; TRBD1 might be the D (5 bases). Source material: PBMCs. The CDR3 nucleotides read TGTGCCAGCAGCTTGTGGGGCGAGTGGACAGATACGCAGTATTTT. Its translation is CASSLWGEWTDTQYF.